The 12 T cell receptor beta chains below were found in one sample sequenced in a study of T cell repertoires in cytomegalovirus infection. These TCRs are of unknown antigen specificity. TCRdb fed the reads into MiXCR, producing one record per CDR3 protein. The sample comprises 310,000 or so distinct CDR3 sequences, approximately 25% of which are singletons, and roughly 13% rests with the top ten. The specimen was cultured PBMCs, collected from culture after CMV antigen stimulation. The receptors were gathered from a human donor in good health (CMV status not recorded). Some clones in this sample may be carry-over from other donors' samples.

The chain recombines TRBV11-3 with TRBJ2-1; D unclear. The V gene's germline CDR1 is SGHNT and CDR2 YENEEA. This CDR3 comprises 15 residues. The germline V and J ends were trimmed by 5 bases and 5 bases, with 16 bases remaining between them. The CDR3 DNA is TGTGCCAGCAGCCCACGGACCCGTACGGACAATGAGCAGTTCTTC. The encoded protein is CASSPRTRTDNEQFF.

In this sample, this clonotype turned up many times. CDR3 region: CASRPARDRPYEQYF. CDR3 DNA sequence: TGTGCCAGCAGGCCGGCCAGGGACCGTCCCTACGAGCAGTACTTC. The rearrangement uses TRBV7-2 and TRBJ2-7; D may be TRBD1 or TRBD2 (5 bases each). Germline V gives CDR1 SGHTA, CDR2 FQGNSA. V lost 6 bases and J lost 2, with 17 bases in between. The CDR3 is 15 residues long. The full variable domain, completed using reference TRBV7-2 and TRBJ2-7, is GAGVSQSPSNKVTEKGKDVELRCDPISGHTALYWYRQSLGQGLEFLIYFQGNSAPDKSGLPSDRFSAERTGGSVSTLTIQRTQQEDSAVYLCASRPARDRPYEQYFGPGTRLTVT.

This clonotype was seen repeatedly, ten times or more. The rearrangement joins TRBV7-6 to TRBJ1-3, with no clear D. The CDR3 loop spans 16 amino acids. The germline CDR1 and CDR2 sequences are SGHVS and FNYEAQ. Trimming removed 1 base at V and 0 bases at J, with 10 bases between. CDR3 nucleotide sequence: TGTGCCAGCAGCTTAGAGAGCGTCTCCTCTGGAAACACCATATATTTT. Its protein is CASSLESVSSGNTIYF.

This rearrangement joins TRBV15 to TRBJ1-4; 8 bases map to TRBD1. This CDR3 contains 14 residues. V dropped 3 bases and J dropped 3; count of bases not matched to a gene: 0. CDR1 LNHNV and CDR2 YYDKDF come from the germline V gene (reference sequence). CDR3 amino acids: CATSRDRANEKLFF. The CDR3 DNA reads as TGTGCCACCAGCAGGGACAGGGCTAATGAAAAACTGTTTTTT.

CDR3 in amino acids: CASTNQLWGRNEKLFF. The CDR3 DNA is TGTGCCAGCACCAACCAACTATGGGGGAGGAATGAAAAACTGTTTTTT. The chain uses TRBV7-9 and TRBJ1-4, with D possibly TRBD1 on 5 matching bases. Trimming cost V 7 bases and J 5 bases, with 20 bases left between them. The CDR3 covers 16 residues. Germline CDR1 SEHNR, CDR2 FQNEAQ (reference sequence).

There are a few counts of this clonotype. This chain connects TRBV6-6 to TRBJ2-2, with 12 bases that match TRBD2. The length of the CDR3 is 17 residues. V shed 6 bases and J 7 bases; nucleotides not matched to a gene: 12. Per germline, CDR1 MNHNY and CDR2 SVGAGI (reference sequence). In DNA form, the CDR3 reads TGTGCCAGCAGCCCACAACCTAGCGGGAGGGCCAGCGGGGAGCTGTTTTTT. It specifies CASSPQPSGRASGELFF.

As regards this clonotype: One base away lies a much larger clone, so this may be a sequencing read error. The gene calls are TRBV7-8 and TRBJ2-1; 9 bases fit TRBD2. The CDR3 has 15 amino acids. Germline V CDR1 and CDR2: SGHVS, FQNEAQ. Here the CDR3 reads CASSLRLAAYNEQSF. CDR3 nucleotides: TGTGCCAGCAGCTTAAGACTAGCGGCCTACAATGAGCAGTCCTTC.

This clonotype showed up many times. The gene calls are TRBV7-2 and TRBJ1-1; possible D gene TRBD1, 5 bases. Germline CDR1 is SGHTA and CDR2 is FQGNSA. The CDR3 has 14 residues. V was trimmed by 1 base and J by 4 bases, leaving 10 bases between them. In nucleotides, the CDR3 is TGTGCCAGCAGCTTAGTGGGGGATTCCACTGAAGCTTTCTTT. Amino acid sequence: CASSLVGDSTEAFF.

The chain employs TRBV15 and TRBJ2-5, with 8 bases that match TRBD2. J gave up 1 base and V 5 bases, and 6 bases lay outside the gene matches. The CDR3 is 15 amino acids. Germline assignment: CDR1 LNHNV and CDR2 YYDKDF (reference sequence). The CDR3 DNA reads TGTGCCACCAGCCGAGGTACTAGCGGCCAAGAGACCCAGTACTTC. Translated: CATSRGTSGQETQYF.

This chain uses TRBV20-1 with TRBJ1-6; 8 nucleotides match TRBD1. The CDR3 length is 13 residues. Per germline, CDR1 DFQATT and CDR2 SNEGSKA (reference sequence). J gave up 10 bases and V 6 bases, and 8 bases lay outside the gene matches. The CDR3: CSAKRTGPSPLHF. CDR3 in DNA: TGCAGTGCCAAGAGGACAGGGCCATCACCCCTCCACTTT.

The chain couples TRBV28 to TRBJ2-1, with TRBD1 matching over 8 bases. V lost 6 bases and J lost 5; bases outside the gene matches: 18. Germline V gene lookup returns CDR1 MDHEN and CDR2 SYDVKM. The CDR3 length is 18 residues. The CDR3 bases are TGTGCCAGCAGAGTGGATCTCACCGCGGGACAGGCCCACAATGAGCAGTTCTTC. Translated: CASRVDLTAGQAHNEQFF.

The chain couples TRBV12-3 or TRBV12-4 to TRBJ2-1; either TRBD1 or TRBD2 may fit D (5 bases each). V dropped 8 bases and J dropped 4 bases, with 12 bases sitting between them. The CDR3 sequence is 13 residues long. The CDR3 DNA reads TGTGCCAGCTTAGGGACCCAATACAATGAGCAGTTCTTC. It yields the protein CASLGTQYNEQFF.